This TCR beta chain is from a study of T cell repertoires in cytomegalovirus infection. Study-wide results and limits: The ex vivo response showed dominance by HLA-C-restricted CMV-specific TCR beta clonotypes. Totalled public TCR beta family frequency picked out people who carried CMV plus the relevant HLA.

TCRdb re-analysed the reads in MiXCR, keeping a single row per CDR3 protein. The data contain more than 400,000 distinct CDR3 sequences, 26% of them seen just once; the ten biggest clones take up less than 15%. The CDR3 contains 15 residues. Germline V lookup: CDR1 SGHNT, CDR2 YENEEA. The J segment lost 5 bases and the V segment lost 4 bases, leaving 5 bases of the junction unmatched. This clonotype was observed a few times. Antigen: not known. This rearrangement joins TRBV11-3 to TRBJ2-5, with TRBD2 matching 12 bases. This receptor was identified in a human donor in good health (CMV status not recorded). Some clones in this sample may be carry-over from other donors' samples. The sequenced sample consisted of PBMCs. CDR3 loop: CASSSRGTSGETQYF. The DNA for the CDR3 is TGTGCCAGCAGCTCCCGAGGGACTAGCGGGGAGACCCAGTACTTC.